The 8 T cell receptor beta chains below come from one sample, sequenced in a study of cytotoxic CD8 clonotypes in ibrutinib-treated CLL (dated by TCRdb to the early 2020s). Per the publication, the time point label means: about a year on ibrutinib. Library preparation was by the immunoSEQ multiplex PCR assay. Here the immuneACCESS table is served through TCRdb, limited to in-frame sequences with V and J called. Missing clones are a known gap in these copies; in checked studies unresolved V genes cover under half, and the rest lacks a known reason. This sample has around 97,000 clones in its table, and around 73% of those were observed once. The ten largest clones capture 25% to 40% of the sample. The input for sequencing was PBMCs, taken after 12 months of ibrutinib treatment. The source is a human donor with chronic lymphocytic leukemia.

The rearrangement links TRBV14 to TRBJ2-7, with 7 nucleotides matching TRBD2. Germline CDR1 and CDR2: SGHDN and FVKESK. The CDR3 extends over 12 amino acids. J was trimmed by 4 bases and V by 3 bases; bases with no gene match: 0. The CDR3 sequence is CASSQGGYEQYF. Written as DNA, the CDR3 is TGTGCCAGCAGCCAGGGGGGGTACGAGCAGTACTTC.

The chain links TRBV6-5 to TRBJ1-2; D might be TRBD1 (5 bases). Trimming took 6 bases from V and 4 from J, leaving 12 bases between them. Per germline, CDR1 MNHEY and CDR2 SVGAGI. The CDR3 is 13 amino acids. Here the CDR3 DNA reads TGTGCCAGCAGCCCCGGGGCAGGCTATGGCTACACCTTC. Its protein is CASSPGAGYGYTF.

The rearrangement joins TRBV9 to TRBJ2-5, with D perhaps being TRBD1 or TRBD2 (5 bases each). This CDR3 has 15 amino acids. CDR1 and CDR2 (germline): SGDLS, YYNGEE. The V end was cut by 0 bases, the J end by 4 bases, with 13 bases between. The DNA for the CDR3 is TGTGCCAGCAGCGTAGGGGACCACCCAACAGAGACCCAGTACTTC. This gives the protein CASSVGDHPTETQYF. Together with reference TRBV9 and TRBJ2-5, the CDR3 gives the full variable domain: DSGVTQTPKHLITATGQRVTLRCSPRSGDLSVYWYQQSLDQGLQFLIQYYNGEERAKGNILERFSAQQFPDLHSELNLSSLELGDSALYFCASSVGDHPTETQYFGPGTRLLVL.

The gene calls are TRBV6-1 and TRBJ1-2, with TRBD1 identical over 10 bases. Trimming took 6 bases from V and 6 from J; bases not matched to a gene: 4. Per the germline V gene, CDR1 is MNHNS and CDR2 is SASEGT. The CDR3 contains 13 residues. CDR3 DNA: TGTGCCAGCAGGGTGACAGGGGGCCATGGCTACACCTTC. Its protein product is CASRVTGGHGYTF.

The V call is TRBV29-1, the J call TRBJ2-3; 7 positions match TRBD1. With V trimmed by 8 bases and J by 2 bases, 10 bases remained unmatched. The CDR3 is 14 residues long. Per the germline V gene, CDR1 is SQVTM and CDR2 is ANQGSEA. The CDR3 DNA reads as TGCAGCTCTAAGCTCGGGACAGACACAGATACGCAGTATTTT. Its translation is CSSKLGTDTDTQYF.

The chain couples TRBV29-1 to TRBJ2-7; the match to TRBD1 covers 10 bases. Germline CDR1 and CDR2: SQVTM and ANQGSEA. This CDR3 contains 14 residues. Germline trimming cut 5 bases from V and 2 bases from J; bases unmatched to any gene: 6. The DNA for the CDR3 is TGCAGCGTTCTCGGACAGGGGGGAGCCTACGAGCAGTACTTC. This gives the protein CSVLGQGGAYEQYF.

The rearrangement uses TRBV7-3 and TRBJ2-5; D is ambiguous. This CDR3 spans 17 amino acids. The V gene lost 4 bases and the J gene lost 0 bases, with 18 bases spanning the gap. Germline V gene lookup returns CDR1 SGHTA and CDR2 FQGTGA. The CDR3 protein is CASSSTQLAAYQETQYF. The CDR3 bases are TGTGCCAGCAGCTCGACGCAACTGGCGGCGTACCAAGAGACCCAGTACTTC.

The genes are TRBV25-1 and TRBJ2-5; D may be TRBD1 (6 bases). The CDR3 has 14 amino acids. The V end was cut by 6 bases, the J end by 4 bases, with 15 bases between. Germline loops: CDR1 MGHDK, CDR2 SYGVNS. Here the CDR3 reads CASSALQGPETQYF. For the CDR3, the DNA is TGTGCCAGCAGCGCATTACAGGGTCCAGAGACCCAGTACTTC. The full variable domain, rest sourced from reference TRBV25-1 and TRBJ2-5, is EADIYQTPRYLVIGTGKKITLECSQTMGHDKMYWYQQDPGMELHLIHYSYGVNSTEKGDLSSESTVSRIRTEHFPLTLESARPSHTSQYLCASSALQGPETQYFGPGTRLLVL.